Sequencing of this T cell receptor beta chain was carried out in a study of Graves' ophthalmopathy and Graves' hyperthyroidism. In this cohort, patients with other autoimmune diseases, uncontrolled infections, pregnancy or lactation were excluded. This clonotype was counted many times. Trimming shortened V by 8 bases and J by 5 bases, and 19 bases separated the two germline ends. CDR3 length: 13 amino acids. Germline CDR1 is DFQATT and CDR2 is SNEGSKA (reference sequence). RNA transcripts were the source from which TCR beta CDR3 regions were amplified. Following a first-round RT-PCR that used HTBI primers, a second-round multiplex PCR was carried out. TCRdb reanalysed the multiplex PCR reads using MiXCR and keeps one entry per CDR3 protein. This sample has just over 400,000 distinct CDR3 sequences; 21% occur once, and the top ten carry approximately 3.2%.

The sequence derives from a woman aged 18-30 years with stable Graves' hyperthyroidism. V gene TRBV20-1 combines with J gene TRBJ2-7; D not resolved. Sequenced input: peripheral blood. The CDR3 DNA follows: TGCAGTTCAAGCCCCACCTGGCTAGACGAGCAGTACTTC. Its protein is CSSSPTWLDEQYF.